This T cell receptor (beta chain) is drawn from a study of blood T cell repertoires in COVID-19. In the study overall: The study drew acute and convalescent COVID-19 samples from the United States, Italy and Spain. From T cells, B-cell-depleted T cells, or PBMCs came the material, which was cDNA or gDNA.

The authors' processing: Estimation of nucleated cell counts relied on the amplification of reference gene primers. TCRdb keeps only in-frame clones here, not all; method: immunoSEQ multiplex PCR. For V, J and clone size, that table is used; D and trimming come from the DNA. The profile shows 200,000 to 250,000 clones, around 81% of them singletons. The CDR3 spans 14 residues. The ends lost 3 bases at V and 2 bases at J; junction bases unmatched: 3. The germline V gene encodes CDR1 SGHVS and CDR2 FQNEAQ. The specimen sequenced was peripheral blood. The V gene is TRBV7-8, the J gene TRBJ2-7; 8 positions agree with TRBD1. The sequence derives from a human donor in a cohort sampled during active COVID-19. The CDR3 DNA follows: TGTGCCAGCAGCTTGAGACAGGGGCCCTACGAGCAGTACTTC. Protein product: CASSLRQGPYEQYF.